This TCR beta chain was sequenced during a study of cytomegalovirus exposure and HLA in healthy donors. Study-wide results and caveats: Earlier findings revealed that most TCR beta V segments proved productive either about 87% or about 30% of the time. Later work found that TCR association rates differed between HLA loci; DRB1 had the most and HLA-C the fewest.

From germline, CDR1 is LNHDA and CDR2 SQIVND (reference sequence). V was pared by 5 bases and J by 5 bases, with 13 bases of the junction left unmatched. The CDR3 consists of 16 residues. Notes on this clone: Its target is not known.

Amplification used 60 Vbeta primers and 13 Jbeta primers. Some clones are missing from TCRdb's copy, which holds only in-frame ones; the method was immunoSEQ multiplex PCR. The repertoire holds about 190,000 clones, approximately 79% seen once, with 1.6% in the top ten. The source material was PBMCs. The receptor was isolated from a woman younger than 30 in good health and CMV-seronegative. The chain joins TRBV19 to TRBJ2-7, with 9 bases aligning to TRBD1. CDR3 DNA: TGTGCCAGTAGTCACCCGGGACAGGGCCCAGGAGACGAGCAGTACTTC. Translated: CASSHPGQGPGDEQYF. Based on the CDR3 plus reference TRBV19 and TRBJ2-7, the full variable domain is DGGITQSPKYLFRKEGQNVTLSCEQNLNHDAMYWYRQDPGQGLRLIYYSQIVNDFQKGDIAEGYSVSREKKESFPLTVTSAQKNPTAFYLCASSHPGQGPGDEQYFGPGTRLTVT.